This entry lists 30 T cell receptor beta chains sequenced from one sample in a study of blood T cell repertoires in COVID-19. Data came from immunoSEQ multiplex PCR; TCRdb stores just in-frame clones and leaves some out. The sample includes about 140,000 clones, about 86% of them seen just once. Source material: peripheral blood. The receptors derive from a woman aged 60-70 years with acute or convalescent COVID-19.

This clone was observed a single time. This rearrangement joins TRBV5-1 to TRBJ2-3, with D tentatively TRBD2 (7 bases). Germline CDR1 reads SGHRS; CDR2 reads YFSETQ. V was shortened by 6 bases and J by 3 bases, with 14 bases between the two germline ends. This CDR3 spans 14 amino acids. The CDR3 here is CASKGGLLTDTQYF. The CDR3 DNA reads TGCGCCAGCAAGGGGGGGCTCTTGACAGATACGCAGTATTTT.

This CDR3 reads CASAAAASYNEQFF. DNA for the CDR3: TGTGCTAGTGCGGCGGCAGCTTCCTACAATGAGCAGTTCTTC. This chain connects TRBV12-5 to TRBJ2-1; D is unresolved. The length of the CDR3 is 14 residues. Germline-derived CDR1 and CDR2 are LGHNT and FRNRAP. The germline V and J ends were trimmed by 7 bases and 1 base, with 11 bases remaining between them.

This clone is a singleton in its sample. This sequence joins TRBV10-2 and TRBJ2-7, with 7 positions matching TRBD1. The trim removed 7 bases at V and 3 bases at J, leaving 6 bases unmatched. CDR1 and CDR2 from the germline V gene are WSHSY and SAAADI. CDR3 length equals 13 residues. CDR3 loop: CASKSGTVYEQYF. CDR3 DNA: TGCGCCAGCAAGTCCGGGACAGTCTACGAGCAGTACTTC.

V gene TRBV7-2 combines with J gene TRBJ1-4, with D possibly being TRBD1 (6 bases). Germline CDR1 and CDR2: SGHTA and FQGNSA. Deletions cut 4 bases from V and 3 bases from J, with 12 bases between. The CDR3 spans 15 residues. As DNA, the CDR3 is TGTGCCAGCAGCTCCAGGGGCAAGGCTAATGAAAAACTGTTTTTT. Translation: CASSSRGKANEKLFF.

CDR3 region: CASSLGSDAKNIQYF. DNA for the CDR3: TGTGCCAGCAGCTTAGGGAGTGACGCCAAAAACATTCAGTACTTC. The chain uses TRBV7-9 and TRBJ2-4; the D is unclear. CDR3 length: 15 amino acids. V was pared by 1 base and J by 1 base, with 8 bases between. Germline-derived CDR1 and CDR2 are SEHNR and FQNEAQ (reference sequence). Full variable domain (rest looked up from reference TRBV7-9 and TRBJ2-4): DTGVSQNPRHKITKRGQNVTFRCDPISEHNRLYWYRQTLGQGPEFLTYFQNEAQLEKSRLLSDRFSAERPKGSFSTLEIQRTEQGDSAMYLCASSLGSDAKNIQYFGAGTRLSVL.

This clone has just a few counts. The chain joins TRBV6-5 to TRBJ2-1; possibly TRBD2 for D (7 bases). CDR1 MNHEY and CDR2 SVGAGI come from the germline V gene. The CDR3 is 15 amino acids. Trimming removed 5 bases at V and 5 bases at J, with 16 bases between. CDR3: CASSRPGGRHNEQFF. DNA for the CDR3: TGTGCCAGCAGTAGACCCGGGGGGCGCCACAATGAGCAGTTCTTC.

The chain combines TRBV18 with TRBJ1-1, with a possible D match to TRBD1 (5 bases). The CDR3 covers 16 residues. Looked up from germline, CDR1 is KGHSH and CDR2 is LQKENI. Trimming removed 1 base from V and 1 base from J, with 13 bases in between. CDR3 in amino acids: CASSPLTANWNTEAFF. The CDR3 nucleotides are TGTGCCAGCTCACCACTGACAGCGAATTGGAACACTGAAGCTTTCTTT. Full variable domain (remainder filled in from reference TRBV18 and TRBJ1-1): NAGVMQNPRHLVRRRGQEARLRCSPMKGHSHVYWYRQLPEEGLKFMVYLQKENIIDESGMPKERFSAEFPKEGPSILRIQQVVRGDSAAYFCASSPLTANWNTEAFFGQGTRLTVV.

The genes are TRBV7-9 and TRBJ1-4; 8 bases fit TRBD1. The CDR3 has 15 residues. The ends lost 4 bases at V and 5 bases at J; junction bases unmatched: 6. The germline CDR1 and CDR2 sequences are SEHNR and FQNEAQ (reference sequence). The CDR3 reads CASSSRQGINEKLFF. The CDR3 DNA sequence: TGTGCCAGCAGCTCACGACAGGGGATCAATGAAAAACTGTTTTTT. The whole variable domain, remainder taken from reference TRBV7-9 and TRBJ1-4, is DTGVSQNPRHKITKRGQNVTFRCDPISEHNRLYWYRQTLGQGPEFLTYFQNEAQLEKSRLLSDRFSAERPKGSFSTLEIQRTEQGDSAMYLCASSSRQGINEKLFFGSGTQLSVL.

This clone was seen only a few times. The DNA of the CDR3 is TGTGCCAGCAGCCCAAGGGACAGTAATGCCTACGAGCAGTACTTC. Translating it yields CASSPRDSNAYEQYF. This chain links TRBV7-6 with TRBJ2-7; 7 nucleotides match TRBD1. Germline CDR1 SGHVS, CDR2 FNYEAQ. V lost 5 bases to trimming and J lost 2 bases; unmatched junction nucleotides: 9. The CDR3 sequence is 15 residues long.

CDR3 sequence: CASQGSQETQYF. The CDR3 nucleotides read TGTGCCAGTCAGGGTTCCCAAGAGACCCAGTACTTC. The chain has TRBV6-5 and TRBJ2-5; possibly TRBD1 for D (5 bases). Germline CDR1 and CDR2: MNHEY and SVGAGI. V lost 9 bases and J 1 base, leaving 9 bases between the germline ends. CDR3 length: 12 residues.

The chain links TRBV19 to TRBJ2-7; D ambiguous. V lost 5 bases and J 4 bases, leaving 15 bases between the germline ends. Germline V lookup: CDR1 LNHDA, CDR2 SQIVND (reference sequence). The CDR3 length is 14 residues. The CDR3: CASSPRDDPYEQYF. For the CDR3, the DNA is TGTGCCAGTAGTCCTCGCGATGATCCTTACGAGCAGTACTTC.

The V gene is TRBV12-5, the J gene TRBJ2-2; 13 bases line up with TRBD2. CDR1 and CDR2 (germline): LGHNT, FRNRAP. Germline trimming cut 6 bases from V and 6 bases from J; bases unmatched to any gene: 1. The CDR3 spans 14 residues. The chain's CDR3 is CASGLAGGSGELFF. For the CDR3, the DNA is TGTGCTAGTGGACTAGCGGGGGGGTCCGGGGAGCTGTTTTTT. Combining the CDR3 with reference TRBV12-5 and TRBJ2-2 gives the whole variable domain DARVTQTPRHKVTEMGQEVTMRCQPILGHNTVFWYRQTMMQGLELLAYFRNRAPLDDSGMPKDRFSAEMPDATLATLKIQPSEPRDSAVYFCASGLAGGSGELFFGEGSRLTVL.

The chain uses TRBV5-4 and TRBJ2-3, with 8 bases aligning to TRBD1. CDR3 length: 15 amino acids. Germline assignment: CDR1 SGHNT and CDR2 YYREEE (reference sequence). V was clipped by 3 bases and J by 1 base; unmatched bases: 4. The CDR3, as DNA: TGTGCCAGCAGCTGGACGGGACAGGGCACAGATACGCAGTATTTT. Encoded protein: CASSWTGQGTDTQYF.

The CDR3 bases are TGTGCCAGCAGCTTCGGGACAATTAACGAGCAGTACTTC. This encodes CASSFGTINEQYF. The V and J genes are TRBV7-8 and TRBJ2-7, with D possibly being TRBD1 (6 bases). The CDR3 sequence is 13 residues long. Germline V gene lookup returns CDR1 SGHVS and CDR2 FQNEAQ. The V end lost 3 bases, the J end lost 5 bases, and 11 bases lay between the germline ends.

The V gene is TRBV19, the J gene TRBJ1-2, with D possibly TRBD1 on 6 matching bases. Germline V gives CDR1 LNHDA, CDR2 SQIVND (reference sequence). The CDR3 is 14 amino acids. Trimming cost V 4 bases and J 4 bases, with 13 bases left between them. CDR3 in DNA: TGTGCCAGTAGTAAGAGACAGGTCTCCTATGGCTACACCTTC. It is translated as CASSKRQVSYGYTF.

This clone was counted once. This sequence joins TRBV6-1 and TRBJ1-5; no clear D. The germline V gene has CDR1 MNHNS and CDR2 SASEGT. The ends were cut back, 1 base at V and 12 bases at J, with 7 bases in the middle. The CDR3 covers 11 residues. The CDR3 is CASSEGAGQHF. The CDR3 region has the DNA TGTGCCAGCAGTGAAGGGGCAGGCCAGCATTTT.

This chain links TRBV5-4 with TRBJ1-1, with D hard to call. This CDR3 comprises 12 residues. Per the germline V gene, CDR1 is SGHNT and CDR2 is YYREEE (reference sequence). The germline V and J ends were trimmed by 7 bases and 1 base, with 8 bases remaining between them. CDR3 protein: CASGRENTEAFF. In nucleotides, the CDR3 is TGTGCCAGCGGACGGGAGAACACTGAAGCTTTCTTT. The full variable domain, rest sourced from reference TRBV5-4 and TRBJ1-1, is ETGVTQSPTHLIKTRGQQVTLRCSSQSGHNTVSWYQQALGQGPQFIFQYYREEENGRGNFPPRFSGLQFPNYSSELNVNALELDDSALYLCASGRENTEAFFGQGTRLTVV.

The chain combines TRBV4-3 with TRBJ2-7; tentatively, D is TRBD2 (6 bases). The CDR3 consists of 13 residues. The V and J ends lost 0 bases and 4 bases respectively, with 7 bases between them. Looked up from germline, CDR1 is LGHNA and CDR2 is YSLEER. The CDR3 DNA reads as TGCGCCAGCAGCCAAGACAGCGGGTACGAGCAGTACTTC. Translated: CASSQDSGYEQYF.

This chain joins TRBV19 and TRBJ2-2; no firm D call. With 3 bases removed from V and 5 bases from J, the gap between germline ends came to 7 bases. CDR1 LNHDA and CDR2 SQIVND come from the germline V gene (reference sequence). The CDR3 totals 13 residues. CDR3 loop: CASSILDTGELFF. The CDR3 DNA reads TGTGCCAGTAGTATTCTAGATACCGGGGAGCTGTTTTTT.

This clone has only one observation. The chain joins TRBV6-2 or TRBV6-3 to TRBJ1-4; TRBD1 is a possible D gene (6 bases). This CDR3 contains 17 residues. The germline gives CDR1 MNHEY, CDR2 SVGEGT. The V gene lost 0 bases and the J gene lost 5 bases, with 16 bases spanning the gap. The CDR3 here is CASSYSIQQGRNEKLFF. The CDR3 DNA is TGTGCCAGCAGTTACTCGATCCAACAGGGCCGAAATGAAAAACTGTTTTTT.

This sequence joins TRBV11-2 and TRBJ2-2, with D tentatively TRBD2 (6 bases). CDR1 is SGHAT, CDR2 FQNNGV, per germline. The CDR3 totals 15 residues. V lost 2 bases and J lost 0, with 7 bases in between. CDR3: CASSLWGANTGELFF. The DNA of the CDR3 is TGTGCCAGCAGCTTATGGGGGGCGAACACCGGGGAGCTGTTTTTT.

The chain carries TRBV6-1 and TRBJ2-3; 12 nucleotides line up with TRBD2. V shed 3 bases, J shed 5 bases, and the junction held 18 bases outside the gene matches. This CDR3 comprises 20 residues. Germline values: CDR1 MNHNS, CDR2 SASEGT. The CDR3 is CASSDLTGGLAGFLGDTQYF. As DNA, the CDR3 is TGTGCCAGCAGTGACCTGACCGGAGGACTAGCGGGGTTTTTGGGAGATACGCAGTATTTT.

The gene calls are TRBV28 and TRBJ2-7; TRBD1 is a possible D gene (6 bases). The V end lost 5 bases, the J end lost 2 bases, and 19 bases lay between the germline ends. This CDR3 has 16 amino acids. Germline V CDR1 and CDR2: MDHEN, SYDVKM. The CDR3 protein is CASSLRLQTGTYEQYF. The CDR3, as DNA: TGTGCCAGCAGTCTACGCCTCCAGACAGGCACCTACGAGCAGTACTTC.

CDR3 nucleotides: TGCGCCAGCAGCTTGGCCGGGACTAGCGCTTCTGGGGCCAACGTCCTGACTTTC. Translated, it gives CASSLAGTSASGANVLTF. The rearrangement links TRBV5-1 to TRBJ2-6; TRBD2 matches 10 bases. CDR3 size: 18 residues. Germline V gives CDR1 SGHRS, CDR2 YFSETQ. Losses at the gene ends were 0 bases for V and 1 base for J; bases not matched to a gene: 4.

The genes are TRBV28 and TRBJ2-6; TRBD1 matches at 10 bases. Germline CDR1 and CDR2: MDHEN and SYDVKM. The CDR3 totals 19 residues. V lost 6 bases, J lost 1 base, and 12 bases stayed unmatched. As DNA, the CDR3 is TGTGCCAGCAGGCTATTGGGACAGGGGATAAGGTCTGGGGCCAACGTCCTGACTTTC. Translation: CASRLLGQGIRSGANVLTF.

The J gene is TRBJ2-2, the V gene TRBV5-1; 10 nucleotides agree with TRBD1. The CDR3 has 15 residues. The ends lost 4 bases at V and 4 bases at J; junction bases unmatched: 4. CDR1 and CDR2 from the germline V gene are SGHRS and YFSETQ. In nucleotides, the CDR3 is TGCGCCAGCAGCCCGGGACAGGGGACCACCGGGGAGCTGTTTTTT. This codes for CASSPGQGTTGELFF.

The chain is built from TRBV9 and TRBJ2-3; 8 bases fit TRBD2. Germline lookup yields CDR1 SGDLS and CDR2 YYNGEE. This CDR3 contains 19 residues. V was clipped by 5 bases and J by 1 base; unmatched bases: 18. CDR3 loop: CASRRGGGLAQEGTDTQYF. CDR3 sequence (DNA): TGTGCCAGCAGACGCGGCGGGGGGCTAGCACAGGAGGGCACAGATACGCAGTATTTT.

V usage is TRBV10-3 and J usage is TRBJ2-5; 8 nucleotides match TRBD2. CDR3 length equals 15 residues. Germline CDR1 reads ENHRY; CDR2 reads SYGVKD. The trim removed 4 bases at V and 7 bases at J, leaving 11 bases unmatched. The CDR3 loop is CAISVSGGALGTQYF. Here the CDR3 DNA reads TGTGCCATCAGTGTATCGGGGGGGGCCCTGGGGACCCAGTACTTC.

The CDR3 protein is CASSPRGRAETQYF. As DNA, the CDR3 is TGTGCCAGCAGCCCGAGGGGGCGCGCGGAGACCCAGTACTTC. V and J are TRBV7-2 and TRBJ2-5; 7 bases align to TRBD1. Per germline, CDR1 SGHTA and CDR2 FQGNSA. V gave up 5 bases and J gave up 5 bases; unmatched junction bases: 8. The CDR3 length is 14 residues.

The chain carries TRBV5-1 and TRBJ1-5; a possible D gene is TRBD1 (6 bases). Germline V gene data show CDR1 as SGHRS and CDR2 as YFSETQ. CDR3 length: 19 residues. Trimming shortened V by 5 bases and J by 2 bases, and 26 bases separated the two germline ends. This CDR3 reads CASSPQPGTPGKGNQPQHF. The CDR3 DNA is TGCGCCAGCAGTCCCCAACCCGGGACACCAGGGAAGGGCAATCAGCCCCAGCATTTT.